This TCR beta chain is drawn from a study of T cell repertoires in aging, cancer and after chemotherapy. Peripheral blood genomic DNA, not sorted cells or RNA, was the template. Rearranged V-D-J TRB sequences were amplified with a mixed TRB-A/B primer pool. TCRdb re-derived calls from the multiplex PCR reads in MiXCR, one entry per CDR3 protein. The table lists several thousand distinct CDR3 sequences, around 41% of them singletons, with 45% to 60% in the top ten. A remark on this clonotype: Its antigen is still unknown.

Notes on the study in general: Immunological memory after chemotherapy cannot be judged from the repertoire data.

This CDR3 spans 14 amino acids. The V and J ends lost 3 bases and 1 base respectively, with 10 bases between them. Germline CDR1 reads MNHNY; CDR2 reads SVGAGI (reference sequence). The rearrangement uses TRBV6-6 and TRBJ2-7; weak D call: TRBD1 (6 bases). The TCR sequence derives from a human donor in good health. The sequencing input was blood. CDR3 in amino acids: CASSYRGSSYEQYF. For the CDR3, the DNA is TGTGCCAGCAGTTATAGGGGGAGTTCCTACGAGCAGTACTTC.